One T cell receptor beta chain is described in this entry. The antigen remains unidentified. The sample belongs to a study of long-term antiretroviral therapy in people with HIV. Study-level results: Researchers lacked any data on ART adherence, viral resistance or therapy changes. Dating from the mid-2000s to the late 2010s, the blood was possibly obtained under older ART regimens.

Running of the v3.0 immunoSEQ assay took place at survey level. Sequencing was performed with immunoSEQ multiplex PCR; in TCRdb, only in-frame clones are kept and a portion is missing. The sample lists approximately 20,000 clones; less than 85% were seen once. Per individual, the PBMC samples numbered at least one pre-ART and at least two post-ART. Each HIV-infected participant was given treatment in the United States. The CDR3 is 18 amino acids. The V and J ends lost 1 base and 5 bases respectively, with 24 bases between them. CDR1 and CDR2 (germline): SGDLS, YYNGEE. The receptor's source is a woman in her 40s with HIV. Sequenced material: unsorted PBMCs, taken roughly 21 months before starting antiretroviral therapy. The genes are TRBV9 and TRBJ1-2, with D possibly being TRBD1 (6 bases). The CDR3 protein is CASSVSPTVVGGGYGYTF. CDR3 sequence (DNA): TGTGCCAGCAGCGTATCCCCGACCGTGGTTGGGGGCGGTTATGGCTACACCTTC.